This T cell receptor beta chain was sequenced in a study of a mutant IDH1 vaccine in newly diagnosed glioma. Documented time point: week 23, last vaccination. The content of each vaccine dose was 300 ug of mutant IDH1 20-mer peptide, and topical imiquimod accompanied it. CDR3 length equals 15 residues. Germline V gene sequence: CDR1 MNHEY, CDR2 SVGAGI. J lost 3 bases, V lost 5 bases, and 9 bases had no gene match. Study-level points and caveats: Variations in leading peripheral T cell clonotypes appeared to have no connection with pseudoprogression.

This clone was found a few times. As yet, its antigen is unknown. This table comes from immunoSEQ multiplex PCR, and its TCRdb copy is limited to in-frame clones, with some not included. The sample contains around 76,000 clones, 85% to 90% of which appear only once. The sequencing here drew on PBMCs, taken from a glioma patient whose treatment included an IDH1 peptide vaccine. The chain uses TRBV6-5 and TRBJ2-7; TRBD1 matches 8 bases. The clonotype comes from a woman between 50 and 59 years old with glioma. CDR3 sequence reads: CASSKGDRSIYEQYF. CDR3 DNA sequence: TGTGCCAGCAGTAAAGGGGACAGGTCGATCTACGAGCAGTACTTC.